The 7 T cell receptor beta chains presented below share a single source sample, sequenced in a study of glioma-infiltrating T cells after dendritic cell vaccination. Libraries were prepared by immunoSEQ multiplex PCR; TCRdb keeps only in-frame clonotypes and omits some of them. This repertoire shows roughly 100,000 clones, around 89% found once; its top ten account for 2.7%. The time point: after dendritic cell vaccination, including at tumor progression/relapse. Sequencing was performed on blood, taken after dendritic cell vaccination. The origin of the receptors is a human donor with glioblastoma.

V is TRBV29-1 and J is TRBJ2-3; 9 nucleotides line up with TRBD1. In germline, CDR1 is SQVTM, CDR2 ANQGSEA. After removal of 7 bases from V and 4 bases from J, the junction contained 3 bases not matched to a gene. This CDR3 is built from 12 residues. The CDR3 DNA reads TGCAGCGGCGACAGGGGGGCAGATACGCAGTATTTT. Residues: CSGDRGADTQYF.

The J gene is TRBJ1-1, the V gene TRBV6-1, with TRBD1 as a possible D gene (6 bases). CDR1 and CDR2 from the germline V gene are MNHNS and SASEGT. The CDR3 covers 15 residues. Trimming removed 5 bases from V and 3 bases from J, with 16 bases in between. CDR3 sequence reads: CASSSRDTRDTEAFF. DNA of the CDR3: TGTGCCAGCAGTTCCCGGGACACCCGGGACACTGAAGCTTTCTTT.

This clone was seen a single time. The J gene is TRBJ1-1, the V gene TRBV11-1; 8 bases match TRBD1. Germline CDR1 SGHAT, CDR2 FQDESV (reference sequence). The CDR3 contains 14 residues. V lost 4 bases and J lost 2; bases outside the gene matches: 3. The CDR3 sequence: CASSSGGRNTEAFF. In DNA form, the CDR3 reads TGTGCCAGCAGCTCAGGGGGCCGTAACACTGAAGCTTTCTTT.

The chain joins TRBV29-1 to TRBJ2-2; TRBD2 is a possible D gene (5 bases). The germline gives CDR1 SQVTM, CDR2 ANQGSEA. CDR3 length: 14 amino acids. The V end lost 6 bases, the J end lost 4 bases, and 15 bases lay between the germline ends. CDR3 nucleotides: TGCAGCGTACCGGGCCGGAGGCGCACCGGGGAGCTGTTTTTT. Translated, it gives CSVPGRRRTGELFF.

Written as DNA, the CDR3 is TGTGCCAGCAGCGTGGGGACTAGCACCCGGAGGGAGACCCAGTACTTC. Amino acid sequence: CASSVGTSTRRETQYF. The chain recombines TRBV9 with TRBJ2-5; 9 bases line up with TRBD2. The CDR3 runs to 16 residues. CDR1 and CDR2 (germline): SGDLS, YYNGEE. Germline trimming cut 2 bases from V and 5 bases from J; bases unmatched to any gene: 10.

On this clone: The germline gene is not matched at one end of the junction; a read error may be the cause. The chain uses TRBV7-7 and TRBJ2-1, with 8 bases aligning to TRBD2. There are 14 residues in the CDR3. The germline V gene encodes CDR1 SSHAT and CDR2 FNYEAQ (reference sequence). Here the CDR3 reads CASSLAGTSNEQFF. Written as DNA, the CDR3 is TGTGCTAGCAGCTTAGCCGGGACTAGCAATGAGCAGTTCTTC.

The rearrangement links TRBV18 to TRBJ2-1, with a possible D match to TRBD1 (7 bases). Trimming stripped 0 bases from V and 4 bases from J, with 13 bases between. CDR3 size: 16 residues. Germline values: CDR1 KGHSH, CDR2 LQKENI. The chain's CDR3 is CASSPPSSGGYNEQFF. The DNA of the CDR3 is TGTGCCAGCTCACCACCTTCTTCAGGGGGGTACAATGAGCAGTTCTTC. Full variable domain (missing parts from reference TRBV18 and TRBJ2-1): NAGVMQNPRHLVRRRGQEARLRCSPMKGHSHVYWYRQLPEEGLKFMVYLQKENIIDESGMPKERFSAEFPKEGPSILRIQQVVRGDSAAYFCASSPPSSGGYNEQFFGPGTRLTVL.